The sequence of this TCR beta chain was determined in a study of beta chain features in type 1 diabetes. Overall study findings and caveats: The study left unresolved whether HLA type influences TCRB rearrangement. Shorter TCRB CDR3s, moderately but significantly so, marked every one of the four CD4+ subsets in Type 1 diabetes patients.

CD4+ cells of the naive, central memory, regulatory and stem cell-like memory types were sorted via CD45RO/CCR7/CD25/CD127/CD95/CD27. This clone was seen only a few times. Its antigen is undetermined. The study reverse transcribed the entire isolated RNA, so it sequenced expressed TCRB transcripts. Using immunoSEQ multiplex PCR, the repertoire was profiled, and TCRdb retains in-frame clones only, with some absent. The sample comprises about 710,000 clones, over 11% of which are singletons, and just under 0.04% rests with the top ten. Trimming removed 2 bases at V and 4 bases at J, with 8 bases between. Germline V lookup: CDR1 KGHSH, CDR2 LQKENI. The CDR3 is 14 amino acids.

The V call is TRBV18, the J call TRBJ2-2; D ambiguous. The TCR originated in a man between 18 and 35 years old with type 1 diabetes. The specimen sequenced was naive CD4+ T cells from blood. The CDR3 nucleotides read TGTGCCAGCTCACCAGTGATGGGCACCGGGGAGCTGTTTTTT. This codes for CASSPVMGTGELFF.